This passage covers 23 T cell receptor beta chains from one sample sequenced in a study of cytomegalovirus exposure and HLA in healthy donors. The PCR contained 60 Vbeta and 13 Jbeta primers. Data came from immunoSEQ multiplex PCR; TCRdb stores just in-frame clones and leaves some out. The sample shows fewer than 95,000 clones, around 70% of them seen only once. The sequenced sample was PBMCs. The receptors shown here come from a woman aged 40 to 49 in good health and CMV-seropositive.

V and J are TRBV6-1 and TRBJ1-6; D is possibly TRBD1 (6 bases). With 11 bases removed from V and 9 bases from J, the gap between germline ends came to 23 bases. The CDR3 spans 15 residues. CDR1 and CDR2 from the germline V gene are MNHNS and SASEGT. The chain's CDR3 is CASRGGQLEVSPLHF. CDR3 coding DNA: TGTGCCTCTCGGGGGGGCCAACTGGAGGTTTCACCCCTCCACTTT.

Here the CDR3 DNA reads TGCAGCGTTCTGAATGGACAGGGAGGGGAAAAACTGTTTTTT. As protein: CSVLNGQGGEKLFF. The chain joins TRBV29-1 to TRBJ1-4; 8 bases fit TRBD1. Germline V gene data show CDR1 as SQVTM and CDR2 as ANQGSEA. With V trimmed by 5 bases and J by 8 bases, 10 bases remained unmatched. The CDR3 runs to 14 residues.

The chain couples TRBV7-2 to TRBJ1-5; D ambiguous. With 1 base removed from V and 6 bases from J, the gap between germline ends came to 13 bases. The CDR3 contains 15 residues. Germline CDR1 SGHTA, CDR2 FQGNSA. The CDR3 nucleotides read TGTGCCAGCAGCTTAGGTTCGGGTTTGGGTCAGCCCCAGCATTTT. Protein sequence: CASSLGSGLGQPQHF.

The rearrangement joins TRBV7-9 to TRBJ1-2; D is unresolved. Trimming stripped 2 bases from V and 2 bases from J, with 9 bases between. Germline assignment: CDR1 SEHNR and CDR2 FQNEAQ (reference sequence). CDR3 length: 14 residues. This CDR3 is CASSLLRSNYGYTF. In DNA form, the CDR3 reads TGTGCCAGCAGCTTATTGAGGTCAAACTATGGCTACACCTTC.

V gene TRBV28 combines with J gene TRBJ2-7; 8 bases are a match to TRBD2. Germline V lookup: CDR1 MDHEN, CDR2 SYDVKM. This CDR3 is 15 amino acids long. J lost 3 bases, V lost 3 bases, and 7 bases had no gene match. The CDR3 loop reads CASSLGPAGDYEQYF. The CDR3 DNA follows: TGTGCCAGCAGTTTGGGGCCAGCGGGGGACTACGAGCAGTACTTC.

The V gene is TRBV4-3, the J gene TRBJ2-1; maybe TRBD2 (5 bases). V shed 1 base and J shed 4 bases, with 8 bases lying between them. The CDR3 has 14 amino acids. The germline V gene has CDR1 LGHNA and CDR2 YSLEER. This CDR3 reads CASSQVSGYNEQFF. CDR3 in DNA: TGCGCCAGCAGCCAAGTTTCGGGATACAATGAGCAGTTCTTC.

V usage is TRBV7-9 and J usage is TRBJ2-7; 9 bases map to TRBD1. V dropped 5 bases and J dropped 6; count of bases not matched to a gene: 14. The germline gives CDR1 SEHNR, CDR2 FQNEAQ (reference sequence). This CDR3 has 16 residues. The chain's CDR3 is CASSPRTGQGSGEQYF. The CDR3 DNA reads TGTGCCAGCAGCCCCAGGACGGGACAGGGTAGCGGCGAGCAGTACTTC. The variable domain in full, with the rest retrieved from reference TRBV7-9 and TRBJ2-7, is DTGVSQNPRHKITKRGQNVTFRCDPISEHNRLYWYRQTLGQGPEFLTYFQNEAQLEKSRLLSDRFSAERPKGSFSTLEIQRTEQGDSAMYLCASSPRTGQGSGEQYFGPGTRLTVT.

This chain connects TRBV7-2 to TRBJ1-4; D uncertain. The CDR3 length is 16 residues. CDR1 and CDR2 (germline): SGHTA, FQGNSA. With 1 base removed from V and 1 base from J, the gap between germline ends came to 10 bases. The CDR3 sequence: CASSLDRGETNEKLFF. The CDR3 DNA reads TGTGCCAGCAGCTTAGACCGGGGTGAAACTAATGAAAAACTGTTTTTT. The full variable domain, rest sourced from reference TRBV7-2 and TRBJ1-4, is GAGVSQSPSNKVTEKGKDVELRCDPISGHTALYWYRQSLGQGLEFLIYFQGNSAPDKSGLPSDRFSAERTGGSVSTLTIQRTQQEDSAVYLCASSLDRGETNEKLFFGSGTQLSVL.

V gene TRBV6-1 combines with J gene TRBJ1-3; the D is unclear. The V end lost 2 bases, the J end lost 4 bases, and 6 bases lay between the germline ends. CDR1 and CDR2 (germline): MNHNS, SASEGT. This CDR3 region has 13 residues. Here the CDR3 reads CASSENRGNTIYF. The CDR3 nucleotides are TGTGCCAGCAGTGAAAATAGAGGAAACACCATATATTTT.

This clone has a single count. In nucleotides, the CDR3 is TGTGCCAGCAGTTACTCGTTACAGGTGACCTACGAGCAGTACTTC. Its translation is CASSYSLQVTYEQYF. V usage is TRBV6-5 and J usage is TRBJ2-7; D might be TRBD1 (5 bases). Germline CDR1 is MNHEY and CDR2 is SVGAGI. The ends were cut back, 0 bases at V and 2 bases at J, with 11 bases in the middle. The CDR3 is 15 residues long.

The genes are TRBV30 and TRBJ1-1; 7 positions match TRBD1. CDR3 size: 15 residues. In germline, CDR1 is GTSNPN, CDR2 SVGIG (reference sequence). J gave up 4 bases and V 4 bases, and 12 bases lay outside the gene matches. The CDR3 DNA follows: TGTGCCTGGACCCTCCGGCAGGGGGACGGCACTGAAGCTTTCTTT. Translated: CAWTLRQGDGTEAFF.

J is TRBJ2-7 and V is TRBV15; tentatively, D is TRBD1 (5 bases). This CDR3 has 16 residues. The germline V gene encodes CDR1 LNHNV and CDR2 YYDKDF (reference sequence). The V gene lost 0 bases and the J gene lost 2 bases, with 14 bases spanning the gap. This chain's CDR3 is CATSRDRNRPAYEQYF. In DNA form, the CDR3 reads TGTGCCACCAGCAGAGATCGAAACAGGCCAGCCTACGAGCAGTACTTC.

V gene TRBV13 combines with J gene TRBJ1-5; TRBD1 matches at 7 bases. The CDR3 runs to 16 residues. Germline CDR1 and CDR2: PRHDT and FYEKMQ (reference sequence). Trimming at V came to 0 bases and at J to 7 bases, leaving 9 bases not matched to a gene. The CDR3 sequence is CASSLGHRGLGQPQHF. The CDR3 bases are TGTGCCAGCAGCTTAGGACACAGGGGACTGGGCCAGCCCCAGCATTTT.

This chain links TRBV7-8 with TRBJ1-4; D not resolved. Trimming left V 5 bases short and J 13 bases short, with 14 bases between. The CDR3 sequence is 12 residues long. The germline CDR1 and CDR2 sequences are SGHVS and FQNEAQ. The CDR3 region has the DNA TGTGCCAGCAGCCCCTCCGGGAACAGACTGTTTTTT. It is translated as CASSPSGNRLFF.

CDR3 DNA sequence: TGCGCCAGCAGCTTTACAGGGGTCGTGACTAATGAAAAACTGTTTTTT. It specifies CASSFTGVVTNEKLFF. The V call is TRBV5-1, the J call TRBJ1-4; 7 positions match TRBD1. The CDR3 is 16 residues long. Germline V gives CDR1 SGHRS, CDR2 YFSETQ. Germline trimming cut 2 bases from V and 2 bases from J; bases unmatched to any gene: 6.

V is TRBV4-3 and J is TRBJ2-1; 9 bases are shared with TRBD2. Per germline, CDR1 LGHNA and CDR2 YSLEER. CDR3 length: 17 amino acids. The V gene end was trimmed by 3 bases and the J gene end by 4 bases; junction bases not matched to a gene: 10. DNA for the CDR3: TGCGCCAGCAGCCAGACCTCAGCGGGAGGCCAATACAATGAGCAGTTCTTC. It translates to CASSQTSAGGQYNEQFF.

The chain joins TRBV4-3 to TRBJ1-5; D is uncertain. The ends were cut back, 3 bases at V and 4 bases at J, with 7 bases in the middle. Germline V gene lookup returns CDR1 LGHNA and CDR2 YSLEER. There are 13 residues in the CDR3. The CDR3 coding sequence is TGCGCCAGCAGCCAGTCCAGAAATCAGCCCCAGCATTTT. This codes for CASSQSRNQPQHF.

CDR3 nucleotide sequence: TGTGCCAGCAGCTCTGGGACTCTTGTCAGCTCTGGAAACACCATATATTTT. Its protein product is CASSSGTLVSSGNTIYF. The chain couples TRBV7-2 to TRBJ1-3; tentatively, D is TRBD1 (5 bases). Per germline, CDR1 SGHTA and CDR2 FQGNSA. This CDR3 has 17 residues. V was cut by 4 bases and J by 0 bases, with 16 bases left in between.

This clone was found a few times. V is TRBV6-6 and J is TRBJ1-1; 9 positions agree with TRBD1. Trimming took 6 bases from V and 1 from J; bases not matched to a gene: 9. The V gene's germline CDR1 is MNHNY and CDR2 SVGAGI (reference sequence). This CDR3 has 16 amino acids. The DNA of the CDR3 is TGTGCCAGCAGATTCCCCCGGACAGGGGAGAACACTGAAGCTTTCTTT. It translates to CASRFPRTGENTEAFF.

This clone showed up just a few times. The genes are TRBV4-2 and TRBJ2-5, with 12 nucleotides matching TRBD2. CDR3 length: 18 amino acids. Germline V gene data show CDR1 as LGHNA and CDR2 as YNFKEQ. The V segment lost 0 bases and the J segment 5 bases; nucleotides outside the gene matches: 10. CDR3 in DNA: TGTGCCAGCAGCCAAGATGCTAGCGGGGGGGCCGTGGTCGAGACCCAGTACTTC. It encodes CASSQDASGGAVVETQYF.

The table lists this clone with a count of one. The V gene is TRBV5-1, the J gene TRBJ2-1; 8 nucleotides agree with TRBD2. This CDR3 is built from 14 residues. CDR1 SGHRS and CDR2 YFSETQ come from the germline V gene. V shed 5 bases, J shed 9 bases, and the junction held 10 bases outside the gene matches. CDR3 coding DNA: TGCGCCAGCAGAAAACCGGGACTAGACTCTGAGCAGTTCTTC. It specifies CASRKPGLDSEQFF.

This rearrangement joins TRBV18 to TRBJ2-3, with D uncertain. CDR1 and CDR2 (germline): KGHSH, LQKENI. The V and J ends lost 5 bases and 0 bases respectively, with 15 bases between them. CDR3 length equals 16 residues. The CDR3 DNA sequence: TGTGCCAGCTCATCGCGCGGAGCCTCTAGCACAGATACGCAGTATTTT. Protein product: CASSSRGASSTDTQYF.

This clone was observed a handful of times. This CDR3 reads CASNPGLAEFTDTQYF. The CDR3 coding sequence is TGTGCCAGCAACCCGGGACTAGCGGAATTTACAGATACGCAGTATTTT. The chain joins TRBV2 to TRBJ2-3, with TRBD2 matching over 11 bases. This CDR3 region has 16 residues. Germline CDR1 and CDR2: SNHLY and FYNNEI. V lost 7 bases and J lost 3; bases outside the gene matches: 9.